A single sample gave rise to the 18 T cell receptor beta chains below, sequenced in a study of blood T cells in healthy people across ages. The second PCR ran about 6 to 12 cycles with a sample-barcoded 5' primer and J-beta primers. TCRdb redid the calling of the 5' RACE reads with MiXCR, one entry per CDR3 protein. The sample has 1.5 million or so distinct CDR3 sequences, about 40% seen once. Sequenced input: blood. The receptors originated from a woman under 30 in good health.

This clonotype was observed a handful of times. This chain joins TRBV2 and TRBJ2-5, with 7 bases fitting TRBD2. The junction had 10 bases not matched to a gene; V was cut back by 2 bases and J by 1 base. Per the germline V gene, CDR1 is SNHLY and CDR2 is FYNNEI. The CDR3 covers 17 residues. Here the CDR3 reads CASSERMASGLQETQYF. The CDR3 DNA sequence: TGTGCCAGCAGTGAAAGGATGGCTAGCGGACTCCAAGAGACCCAGTACTTC.

This clonotype was counted a single time. V usage is TRBV6-4 and J usage is TRBJ2-2, with 9 bases identical to TRBD1. V shed 4 bases and J 6 bases; nucleotides not matched to a gene: 6. Per germline, CDR1 MRHNA and CDR2 SNTAGT. This CDR3 contains 15 residues. The CDR3 protein is CASSGGQGNPGELFF. DNA for the CDR3: TGTGCCAGCAGTGGGGGACAGGGAAATCCCGGGGAGCTGTTTTTT.

In this sample, this clonotype turned up a few times. This rearrangement joins TRBV12-3 or TRBV12-4 to TRBJ2-3; D gene unclear. Trimming removed 6 bases at V and 3 bases at J, with 16 bases between. The length of the CDR3 is 15 residues. The CDR3 bases are TGTGCCAGCAGCCCCTTCCGATCGGAAACAGATACGCAGTATTTT. It translates to CASSPFRSETDTQYF.

This clonotype was detected only a few times. V gene TRBV20-1 combines with J gene TRBJ1-2; unclear D gene. The V and J ends lost 0 bases and 9 bases respectively, with 11 bases between them. This CDR3 region has 12 residues. Germline loops: CDR1 DFQATT, CDR2 SNEGSKA (reference sequence). The CDR3 sequence is CSARDGVDRYTF. The DNA for the CDR3 is TGCAGTGCTAGAGATGGGGTAGATCGCTACACCTTC.

This clonotype came up a few times. The rearrangement links TRBV12-3 or TRBV12-4 to TRBJ2-5; 16 nucleotides match TRBD2. The CDR3 runs to 17 residues. V was clipped by 4 bases and J by 4 bases; unmatched bases: 6. This CDR3 reads CASSSGLAGGPGETQYF. CDR3 DNA: TGTGCCAGCAGTTCGGGACTAGCGGGAGGGCCCGGAGAGACCCAGTACTTC.

The table lists this clonotype with a few counts. This chain uses TRBV12-5 with TRBJ2-7; D possibly corresponds to TRBD2 (6 bases). The CDR3 spans 15 residues. The germline V gene has CDR1 LGHNT and CDR2 FRNRAP. V dropped 1 base and J dropped 1 base, with 11 bases sitting between them. The CDR3 loop is CASGLESGSSYEQYF. Written as DNA, the CDR3 is TGTGCTAGTGGTTTGGAAAGCGGGTCTTCCTACGAGCAGTACTTC.

This rearrangement joins TRBV12-3 or TRBV12-4 to TRBJ2-5; D assignment may be TRBD1 or TRBD2 (6 bases each). The germline V and J ends were trimmed by 2 bases and 2 bases, with 12 bases remaining between them. CDR3 length: 15 residues. DNA for the CDR3: TGTGCCAGCAGTTTATTGGGGGGCAGGCAAGAGACCCAGTACTTC. Protein: CASSLLGGRQETQYF.

This rearrangement joins TRBV27 to TRBJ2-7, with 8 positions matching TRBD1. The junction had 9 bases not matched to a gene; V was cut back by 4 bases and J by 4 bases. CDR1 MNHEY and CDR2 SMNVEV come from the germline V gene (reference sequence). This CDR3 comprises 15 residues. The CDR3 DNA reads as TGTGCCAGCAGTTCCCCAGGCAGGGGGCCTTACGAGCAGTACTTC. Protein product: CASSSPGRGPYEQYF.

This clonotype showed up just a few times. The J gene is TRBJ2-6, the V gene TRBV7-7; 9 nucleotides match TRBD1. With V trimmed by 5 bases and J by 9 bases, 2 bases remained unmatched. This CDR3 region has 13 residues. In germline, CDR1 is SSHAT, CDR2 FNYEAQ (reference sequence). The CDR3 bases are TGTGCCAGCAGCCCGGACAGGGGCAACGTCCTGACTTTC. Translated, it gives CASSPDRGNVLTF. The full variable domain, its missing parts supplied by reference TRBV7-7 and TRBJ2-6, is GAGVSQSPRYKVTKRGQDVTLRCDPISSHATLYWYQQALGQGPEFLTYFNYEAQPDKSGLPSDRFSAERPEGSISTLTIQRTEQRDSAMYRCASSPDRGNVLTFGAGSRLTVL.

This clonotype was counted a few times. The chain couples TRBV3-1 to TRBJ2-3; D possibly corresponds to TRBD2 (5 bases). V was clipped by 0 bases and J by 5 bases, with 15 bases between them. The CDR3 consists of 16 residues. CDR1 is LGHDT and CDR2 is YNNKEL in the germline V gene (reference sequence). The CDR3 DNA sequence: TGTGCCAGCAGCCAAGATCGAGGGAGTCGGGGAGATACGCAGTATTTT. This codes for CASSQDRGSRGDTQYF.

The chain is built from TRBV3-1 and TRBJ1-1; D ambiguous. The CDR3 length is 14 residues. The germline V gene has CDR1 LGHDT and CDR2 YNNKEL (reference sequence). V lost 4 bases, J lost 2 bases, and 11 bases lay in between. CDR3 nucleotides: TGTGCCAGCAGCCCCCGGGGTTTTAACACTGAAGCTTTCTTT. Translating gives CASSPRGFNTEAFF.

This clonotype was seen a few times. The rearrangement links TRBV3-1 to TRBJ1-5; D possibly corresponds to TRBD1 (6 bases). Germline CDR1 is LGHDT and CDR2 is YNNKEL (reference sequence). Trimming left V 0 bases short and J 1 base short, with 13 bases between. This CDR3 contains 17 residues. The CDR3 loop reads CASSQDSITGSNQPQHF. In DNA, the CDR3 is TGTGCCAGCAGCCAAGATTCTATAACAGGGAGCAATCAGCCCCAGCATTTT.

The chain couples TRBV7-2 to TRBJ1-2; D ambiguous. In germline, CDR1 is SGHTA, CDR2 FQGNSA. The CDR3 is made up of 14 amino acids. Trimming cost V 1 base and J 8 bases, with 14 bases left between them. The CDR3 bases are TGTGCCAGCAGCTTAGATGCACCCACAACGGGCTACACCTTC. This codes for CASSLDAPTTGYTF.

In its sample, this clonotype was seen a few times. The chain is built from TRBV4-1 and TRBJ1-1, with D hard to call. V lost 1 base, J lost 0 bases, and 6 bases lay in between. CDR3 length: 14 residues. Looked up from germline, CDR1 is MGHRA and CDR2 is YSYEKL. Written as DNA, the CDR3 is TGCGCCAGCAGCCAAGCCGGACTGAACACTGAAGCTTTCTTT. Protein product: CASSQAGLNTEAFF.

The chain employs TRBV29-1 and TRBJ2-1; 8 bases fit TRBD1. The CDR3 totals 15 residues. Germline V gene lookup returns CDR1 SQVTM and CDR2 ANQGSEA. The junction had 7 bases not matched to a gene; V was cut back by 1 base and J by 5 bases. The CDR3 loop reads CSVEGTGLSHNEQFF. For the CDR3, the DNA is TGCAGCGTTGAAGGGACAGGGTTATCCCACAATGAGCAGTTCTTC.

This clonotype was counted at least ten times. This chain uses TRBV10-3 with TRBJ2-2, with D perhaps TRBD1 (5 bases). The CDR3 is 14 amino acids. Trimming removed 6 bases from V and 2 bases from J, with 10 bases in between. Germline-derived CDR1 and CDR2 are ENHRY and SYGVKD. The CDR3 sequence: CAIRFQGNTGELFF. The CDR3 DNA reads as TGTGCCATCAGGTTTCAGGGAAACACCGGGGAGCTGTTTTTT.

The rearrangement links TRBV6-4 to TRBJ2-7; no definite D call. V lost 3 bases to trimming and J lost 3 bases, with 12 bases between them. The CDR3 is made up of 14 amino acids. Germline V gives CDR1 MRHNA, CDR2 SNTAGT. The CDR3 nucleotides read TGTGCCAGCAGTGAGGCTCAGAGGAGCTACGAGCAGTACTTC. Its protein is CASSEAQRSYEQYF.

The rearrangement joins TRBV7-3 to TRBJ1-1; no definite D call. This CDR3 has 18 residues. The ends were cut back, 1 base at V and 0 bases at J, with 18 bases in the middle. Germline V gene lookup returns CDR1 SGHTA and CDR2 FQGTGA. CDR3 protein: CASSLNGPPAWLNTEAFF. The CDR3 DNA reads TGTGCCAGCAGCTTAAACGGCCCTCCGGCGTGGCTGAACACTGAAGCTTTCTTT.